These 20 T cell receptor beta chains were all obtained from the same sample, sequenced in a study of shared clonotypes between healthy human individuals. The assay was immunoSEQ multiplex PCR, and TCRdb's table has in-frame clones only and misses some. The table records some 2.1 million clones, about 95% of them present only once. CD45RO negativity and positive selection for CCR7 defined naive CD8 cells, a population that excluded terminally differentiated effector memory CD45RA+ cells. The sequencing sample was made of naive CD8+ T cells sorted from blood. Receptors were obtained from a man between 18 and 29 years old in good health.

The rearrangement links TRBV4-3 to TRBJ2-1; the match to TRBD2 covers 7 bases. Germline assignment: CDR1 LGHNA and CDR2 YSLEER. With V trimmed by 1 base and J by 2 bases, 8 bases remained unmatched. The CDR3 is 17 residues long. CDR3 bases: TGCGCCAGCAGCCAAGCGGCGTTCGGACTAGCCTACAATGAGCAGTTCTTC. Translated, it gives CASSQAAFGLAYNEQFF.

Remarks on this clone: The sample has other DNA sequences that encode this CDR3 too. CDR3 in amino acids: CASSLAASSYNEQFF. As DNA, the CDR3 is TGTGCCAGCAGCTTAGCAGCCAGCTCCTACAATGAGCAGTTCTTC. V gene TRBV7-9 combines with J gene TRBJ2-1, with D unclear. The CDR3 is made up of 15 amino acids. Germline V gene lookup returns CDR1 SEHNR and CDR2 FQNEAQ (reference sequence). The ends were cut back, 0 bases at V and 0 bases at J, with 6 bases in the middle.

This chain joins TRBV28 and TRBJ2-7, with D possibly being TRBD2 (6 bases). CDR1 MDHEN and CDR2 SYDVKM come from the germline V gene. Trimming pared 8 bases from V and 0 bases from J, leaving 14 bases between. The CDR3 runs to 14 residues. CDR3 amino acids: CASGGAGLSYEQYF. DNA for the CDR3: TGTGCCAGCGGGGGTGCGGGACTCTCCTACGAGCAGTACTTC.

Here the CDR3 reads CASSLATGGQETQYF. CDR3 in DNA: TGTGCCAGCAGCTTAGCGACAGGGGGGCAAGAGACCCAGTACTTC. The chain combines TRBV13 with TRBJ2-5; TRBD1 aligns across 9 bases. The trim removed 1 base at V and 2 bases at J, leaving 2 bases unmatched. In germline, CDR1 is PRHDT, CDR2 FYEKMQ (reference sequence). The CDR3 is 15 amino acids.

The J gene is TRBJ1-1, the V gene TRBV5-6; D is ambiguous. The V gene's germline CDR1 is SGHDT and CDR2 YYEEEE. Trimming removed 3 bases from V and 1 base from J, with 10 bases in between. The CDR3 contains 14 residues. The CDR3: CASSSGPANTEAFF. The CDR3 nucleotides are TGTGCCAGCAGCTCTGGACCGGCGAACACTGAAGCTTTCTTT.

V usage is TRBV5-1 and J usage is TRBJ2-5; D possibly corresponds to TRBD1 (6 bases). Per germline, CDR1 SGHRS and CDR2 YFSETQ. The V and J ends lost 3 bases and 3 bases respectively, with 12 bases between them. CDR3 size: 14 residues. For the CDR3, the DNA is TGCGCCAGCAGCTCTATGGGACAAAAAGAGACCCAGTACTTC. It codes for CASSSMGQKETQYF.

The J gene is TRBJ2-1, the V gene TRBV14, with D possibly TRBD1 on 6 matching bases. The CDR3 is 13 residues long. The V gene's germline CDR1 is SGHDN and CDR2 FVKESK. V was trimmed by 4 bases and J by 8 bases, leaving 12 bases between them. This CDR3 is CASSPHRVDEQFF. The CDR3 DNA sequence: TGTGCCAGCAGCCCCCACAGGGTCGATGAGCAGTTCTTC.

The genes are TRBV5-5 and TRBJ2-3, with D possibly being TRBD1 (5 bases). Germline CDR1 reads SGHKS; CDR2 reads YYEKEE (reference sequence). The CDR3 is 17 amino acids. The ends were cut back, 3 bases at V and 2 bases at J, with 19 bases in the middle. CDR3 sequence: CASSYPSTEAPTDTQYF. DNA for the CDR3: TGTGCCAGCAGCTACCCCTCGACAGAAGCCCCCACAGATACGCAGTATTTT.

This chain links TRBV5-6 with TRBJ2-7; D is unclear. With 3 bases removed from V and 7 bases from J, the gap between germline ends came to 17 bases. The V gene's germline CDR1 is SGHDT and CDR2 YYEEEE. The length of the CDR3 is 14 residues. CDR3 loop: CASSSVGASMEQYF. CDR3 coding DNA: TGTGCCAGCAGCTCCGTCGGAGCCTCGATGGAGCAGTACTTC.

The V call is TRBV5-6, the J call TRBJ2-7; 9 bases agree with TRBD1. Germline V CDR1 and CDR2: SGHDT, YYEEEE. J was trimmed by 0 bases and V by 4 bases; bases with no gene match: 8. The CDR3 has 16 amino acids. The CDR3 DNA reads TGTGCCAGCAGCGGAAGGGACAGGGACATCTCCTACGAGCAGTACTTC. Translation gives CASSGRDRDISYEQYF. The full variable domain, rest sourced from reference TRBV5-6 and TRBJ2-7, is DAGVTQSPTHLIKTRGQQVTLRCSPKSGHDTVSWYQQALGQGPQFIFQYYEEEERQRGNFPDRFSGHQFPNYSSELNVNALLLGDSALYLCASSGRDRDISYEQYFGPGTRLTVT.

The chain carries TRBV28 and TRBJ2-7, with no clear D. The germline V gene has CDR1 MDHEN and CDR2 SYDVKM. This CDR3 comprises 12 residues. Trimming shortened V by 9 bases and J by 3 bases, and 12 bases separated the two germline ends. The CDR3 loop reads CASARDHYEQYF. The CDR3 nucleotides read TGTGCCAGTGCGAGAGACCACTACGAGCAGTACTTC.

The rearrangement joins TRBV4-1 to TRBJ2-7, with D possibly TRBD2 on 5 matching bases. The V and J ends lost 8 bases and 0 bases respectively, with 11 bases between them. CDR1 MGHRA and CDR2 YSYEKL come from the germline V gene. The CDR3 is 13 residues long. The CDR3 DNA reads TGCGCCAGCGGGAGTTCCGGCTCCTACGAGCAGTACTTC. Its translation is CASGSSGSYEQYF.

V usage is TRBV30 and J usage is TRBJ2-5; a possible D gene is TRBD1 (6 bases). CDR3 length: 15 residues. CDR1 is GTSNPN, CDR2 SVGIG, per germline (reference sequence). The V gene lost 0 bases and the J gene lost 2 bases, with 13 bases spanning the gap. CDR3 coding DNA: TGTGCCTGGAGTGTACCTAGTCAGGGGCAAGAGACCCAGTACTTC. This codes for CAWSVPSQGQETQYF.

The CDR3 bases are TGTGCCAGCAGTTACTACAACAGCCCGGACTACGAGCAGTACTTC. Protein sequence: CASSYYNSPDYEQYF. This chain links TRBV6-5 with TRBJ2-7; D unclear. Germline V lookup: CDR1 MNHEY, CDR2 SVGAGI. Trimming stripped 1 base from V and 3 bases from J, with 13 bases between. This CDR3 region has 15 residues.

The chain uses TRBV5-6 and TRBJ1-1; no reliable D call. In germline, CDR1 is SGHDT, CDR2 YYEEEE. V was trimmed by 0 bases and J by 6 bases, leaving 12 bases between them. This CDR3 is built from 14 residues. CDR3 residues: CASSLEGPRPEAFF. DNA for the CDR3: TGTGCCAGCAGCTTGGAGGGCCCTAGGCCTGAAGCTTTCTTT. Full variable domain (rest looked up from reference TRBV5-6 and TRBJ1-1): DAGVTQSPTHLIKTRGQQVTLRCSPKSGHDTVSWYQQALGQGPQFIFQYYEEEERQRGNFPDRFSGHQFPNYSSELNVNALLLGDSALYLCASSLEGPRPEAFFGQGTRLTVV.

The chain has TRBV6-5 and TRBJ1-1, with 9 bases aligning to TRBD1. CDR1 and CDR2 from the germline V gene are MNHEY and SVGAGI. With 5 bases clipped from V and 9 bases from J, the junction kept 7 bases outside the gene matches. This CDR3 has 13 residues. The CDR3 sequence is CASSDWGTGQAFF. The CDR3, as DNA: TGTGCCAGCAGTGATTGGGGGACAGGGCAAGCTTTCTTT.

Notes on this clone: Other nucleotide sequences in the sample specify the same CDR3. This chain connects TRBV11-2 to TRBJ2-1; D is unclear. CDR1 and CDR2 from the germline V gene are SGHAT and FQNNGV. This CDR3 is built from 16 residues. Trimming took 1 base from V and 0 from J, leaving 10 bases between them. The CDR3 region has the DNA TGTGCCAGCAGCTTAGGCCCCGGTAGCTCCTACAATGAGCAGTTCTTC. Amino acid sequence: CASSLGPGSSYNEQFF.

This rearrangement joins TRBV12-5 to TRBJ1-1; TRBD1 might be the D (5 bases). CDR1 and CDR2 (germline): LGHNT, FRNRAP. Trimming removed 7 bases at V and 2 bases at J, with 11 bases between. The CDR3 consists of 13 residues. The CDR3 DNA sequence: TGTGCTAGTGCCGGGCAGGGTAACACTGAAGCTTTCTTT. This translates into CASAGQGNTEAFF.

DNA of the CDR3: TGTGCCAGCAGTTCCCTGACGAGAACAGATACGCAGTATTTT. Its protein is CASSSLTRTDTQYF. The chain links TRBV6-5 to TRBJ2-3, with D uncertain. Trimming removed 4 bases from V and 3 bases from J, with 11 bases in between. Germline values: CDR1 MNHEY, CDR2 SVGAGI. The length of the CDR3 is 14 residues.

The rearrangement links TRBV5-4 to TRBJ1-2; D unclear. The CDR3 runs to 13 residues. CDR1 and CDR2 from the germline V gene are SGHNT and YYREEE (reference sequence). V was clipped by 6 bases and J by 8 bases, with 17 bases between them. The CDR3 spells CASTMREGIGYTF. The CDR3 coding sequence is TGTGCCAGCACCATGAGGGAAGGGATCGGCTACACCTTC.